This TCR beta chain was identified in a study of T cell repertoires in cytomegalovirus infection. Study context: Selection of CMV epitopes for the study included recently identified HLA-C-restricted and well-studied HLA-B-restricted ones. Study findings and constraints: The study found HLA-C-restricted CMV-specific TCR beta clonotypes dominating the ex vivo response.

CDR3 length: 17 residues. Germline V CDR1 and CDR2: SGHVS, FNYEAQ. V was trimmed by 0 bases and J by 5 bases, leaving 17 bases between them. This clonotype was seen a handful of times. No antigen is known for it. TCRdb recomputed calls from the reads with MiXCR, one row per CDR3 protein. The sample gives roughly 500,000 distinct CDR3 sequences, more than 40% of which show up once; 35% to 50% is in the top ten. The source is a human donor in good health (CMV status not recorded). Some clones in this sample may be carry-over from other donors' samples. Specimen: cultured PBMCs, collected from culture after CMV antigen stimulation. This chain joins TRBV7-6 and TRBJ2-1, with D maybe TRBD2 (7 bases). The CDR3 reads CASSLAHGTRGDNEQFF. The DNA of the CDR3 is TGTGCCAGCAGCTTAGCCCACGGGACACGGGGGGACAATGAGCAGTTCTTC.